These 9 T cell receptor beta chains were sequenced from one sample in a study of cytomegalovirus exposure and HLA in healthy donors. PCR primers comprised 60 Vbeta and 13 Jbeta primers. TCRdb's copy holds only in-frame clones and misses some; the assay was immunoSEQ multiplex PCR. The table has approximately 150,000 clones, roughly 78% seen once. Sequencing input: PBMCs. The receptors here all came from a female donor in good health and CMV-seronegative.

This chain joins TRBV7-2 and TRBJ1-1, with D maybe TRBD1 (6 bases). Trimming removed 5 bases at V and 10 bases at J, with 14 bases between. The CDR3 is 12 amino acids. Germline V gene lookup returns CDR1 SGHTA and CDR2 FQGNSA. Here the CDR3 reads CASSRAGGPAFF. CDR3 nucleotides: TGTGCCAGCAGCCGCGCGGGGGGGCCAGCTTTCTTT. The full variable domain, completed using reference TRBV7-2 and TRBJ1-1, is GAGVSQSPSNKVTEKGKDVELRCDPISGHTALYWYRQSLGQGLEFLIYFQGNSAPDKSGLPSDRFSAERTGGSVSTLTIQRTQQEDSAVYLCASSRAGGPAFFGQGTRLTVV.

V usage is TRBV25-1 and J usage is TRBJ2-3; no firm D call. V gave up 5 bases and J gave up 0 bases, with 12 bases separating them. Looked up from germline, CDR1 is MGHDK and CDR2 is SYGVNS. This CDR3 is 15 amino acids long. The DNA for the CDR3 is TGTGCCAGCAGTTTGATTACAGTCAGCACAGATACGCAGTATTTT. As protein: CASSLITVSTDTQYF.

The chain recombines TRBV5-1 with TRBJ1-2; D unresolved. CDR1 SGHRS and CDR2 YFSETQ come from the germline V gene. Trimming pared 7 bases from V and 3 bases from J, leaving 13 bases between. CDR3 length: 13 amino acids. The CDR3 is CASRAPGDYGYTF. The CDR3 nucleotides read TGCGCCAGCCGTGCTCCCGGGGACTATGGCTACACCTTC. Variable domain in full (rest from reference TRBV5-1 and TRBJ1-2): KAGVTQTPRYLIKTRGQQVTLSCSPISGHRSVSWYQQTPGQGLQFLFEYFSETQRNKGNFPGRFSGRQFSNSRSEMNVSTLELGDSALYLCASRAPGDYGYTFGSGTRLTVV.

The DNA of the CDR3 is TGTGCCAGCAGCAAAACGACAGGCTGGGCCACAGATACGCAGTATTTT. It specifies CASSKTTGWATDTQYF. This rearrangement joins TRBV2 to TRBJ2-3; possible D gene TRBD1, 6 bases. This CDR3 comprises 16 residues. Germline V gene lookup returns CDR1 SNHLY and CDR2 FYNNEI. The V end lost 6 bases, the J end lost 2 bases, and 18 bases lay between the germline ends.

The rearrangement links TRBV7-2 to TRBJ2-3; D might be TRBD1 (6 bases). The CDR3 has 15 residues. The V and J ends lost 5 bases and 3 bases respectively, with 15 bases between them. Germline CDR1 is SGHTA and CDR2 is FQGNSA. CDR3 coding DNA: TGTGCCAGCAGCGGCCAAGGGGGACCGACAGATACGCAGTATTTT. Residues: CASSGQGGPTDTQYF.

The gene calls are TRBV5-1 and TRBJ2-1; 15 bases agree with TRBD2. Germline V gene data show CDR1 as SGHRS and CDR2 as YFSETQ. With V trimmed by 4 bases and J by 1 base, 6 bases remained unmatched. CDR3 length: 18 residues. The CDR3: CASSQGLAGGQSYNEQFF. Written as DNA, the CDR3 is TGCGCCAGCAGCCAGGGACTAGCGGGGGGCCAATCCTACAATGAGCAGTTCTTC.

This chain uses TRBV6-9 with TRBJ2-2, with D possibly TRBD2 on 6 matching bases. The V end was cut by 8 bases, the J end by 0 bases, with 19 bases between. The CDR3 has 17 residues. CDR1 is MNHGY, CDR2 SVAAGI, per germline. CDR3 in amino acids: CASLGRGSSSNTGELFF. The CDR3 DNA reads TGTGCCAGCCTGGGGCGGGGTTCGTCCTCGAACACCGGGGAGCTGTTTTTT.

This clone was detected only a few times. The J gene is TRBJ2-7, the V gene TRBV6-1, with D maybe TRBD2 (5 bases). Trimming cost V 0 bases and J 0 bases, with 12 bases left between them. Germline V gene data show CDR1 as MNHNS and CDR2 as SASEGT. This CDR3 is 16 amino acids long. CDR3 protein: CASSEARAASSYEQYF. The CDR3, as DNA: TGTGCCAGCAGTGAAGCCCGAGCGGCGAGCTCCTACGAGCAGTACTTC.

The chain is built from TRBV29-1 and TRBJ2-1, with 13 positions matching TRBD2. The germline CDR1 and CDR2 sequences are SQVTM and ANQGSEA. The V gene end was trimmed by 3 bases and the J gene end by 4 bases; junction bases not matched to a gene: 9. The CDR3 has 17 residues. CDR3 DNA: TGCAGCGTTGAGGGACTAGCGGGGCATTCCTTATACAATGAGCAGTTCTTC. Its protein is CSVEGLAGHSLYNEQFF.